The 27 T cell receptor beta chains presented below share a single source sample, sequenced in a study of blood T cell repertoires in COVID-19. Generated by immunoSEQ multiplex PCR, the TCRdb table keeps only in-frame clones and is missing some. The data hold approximately 190,000 clones, with roughly 89% observed a single time. Input material: PBMCs or T cells enriched from blood (not recorded which). These receptors were collected from a woman aged 25 to 39 who had been exposed to COVID-19.

This clone showed up just a few times. The J gene is TRBJ1-2, the V gene TRBV29-1, with TRBD1 matching over 7 bases. Trimming cost V 3 bases and J 4 bases; bases outside gene matches: 8. CDR3 length: 14 residues. The germline CDR1 and CDR2 sequences are SQVTM and ANQGSEA. Here the CDR3 DNA reads TGCAGCGTTGATGGTGACAGGGATTCCTATGGCTACACCTTC. As protein: CSVDGDRDSYGYTF.

This clone was recorded many times. The chain joins TRBV4-3 to TRBJ1-5; weak D call: TRBD1 (5 bases). V lost 4 bases to trimming and J lost 0 bases, with 16 bases between them. CDR1 is LGHNA and CDR2 is YSLEER in the germline V gene. The CDR3 has 17 residues. DNA of the CDR3: TGCGCCAGCAGCCCGAAATCTACCGGGGGTAGCAATCAGCCCCAGCATTTT. It is translated as CASSPKSTGGSNQPQHF.

This rearrangement joins TRBV6-5 to TRBJ2-7, with D tentatively TRBD2 (5 bases). Per germline, CDR1 MNHEY and CDR2 SVGAGI. The CDR3 consists of 15 residues. V lost 6 bases to trimming and J lost 6 bases, with 21 bases between them. The CDR3 bases are TGTGCCAGCAGGGCCCCGGGGAACGCTTTGGGCGAGCAGTACTTC. Translated: CASRAPGNALGEQYF.

This rearrangement joins TRBV18 to TRBJ1-6, with 8 bases fitting TRBD1. Per germline, CDR1 KGHSH and CDR2 LQKENI. With 4 bases clipped from V and 3 bases from J, the junction kept 2 bases outside the gene matches. The CDR3 is 15 amino acids. CDR3 sequence (DNA): TGTGCCAGCTCACTGGACAGGGACTATAATTCACCCCTCCACTTT. Translated: CASSLDRDYNSPLHF.

V gene TRBV2 combines with J gene TRBJ1-5; D not resolved. CDR1 SNHLY and CDR2 FYNNEI come from the germline V gene. The CDR3 length is 15 residues. The V and J ends lost 5 bases and 4 bases respectively, with 15 bases between them. The CDR3 is CASSLREEVNQPQHF. Here the CDR3 DNA reads TGTGCCAGCAGTTTGAGGGAGGAGGTGAATCAGCCCCAGCATTTT.

This clone appeared a single time. This chain links TRBV7-9 with TRBJ2-7; D is undetermined. The CDR3 length is 17 residues. The germline V gene has CDR1 SEHNR and CDR2 FQNEAQ (reference sequence). V gave up 5 bases and J gave up 0 bases, with 20 bases separating them. Here the CDR3 reads CASSPPRRFSSSYEQYF. In DNA, the CDR3 is TGTGCCAGCAGCCCCCCGCGGCGGTTTTCGAGCTCCTACGAGCAGTACTTC.

V gene TRBV12-3 or TRBV12-4 combines with J gene TRBJ1-2; 10 nucleotides match TRBD1. Germline trimming cut 5 bases from V and 7 bases from J; bases unmatched to any gene: 4. This CDR3 has 13 amino acids. The CDR3 DNA is TGTGCCAGCAGTGCAGGACAGGGGGGTGGCTACACCTTC. Translating it yields CASSAGQGGGYTF.

This chain links TRBV12-3 or TRBV12-4 with TRBJ1-6, with D possibly being TRBD1 (5 bases). The CDR3 is made up of 11 amino acids. Trimming took off 6 bases at V and 18 bases at J, with 15 bases between the two ends. The CDR3 protein is CASSQGSRAHF. CDR3 sequence (DNA): TGTGCCAGCAGCCAGGGAAGTAGGGCCCACTTT.

The chain joins TRBV27 to TRBJ1-5; the D gene is possibly TRBD1 (5 bases). Per the germline V gene, CDR1 is MNHEY and CDR2 is SMNVEV (reference sequence). The CDR3 is 13 amino acids. V was pared by 3 bases and J by 4 bases, with 7 bases between. CDR3 in amino acids: CASSLGQNQPQHF. CDR3 DNA: TGTGCCAGCAGTTTGGGGCAGAATCAGCCCCAGCATTTT.

The chain is built from TRBV7-2 and TRBJ2-6; D is possibly TRBD2 (6 bases). The CDR3 extends over 16 amino acids. Germline loops: CDR1 SGHTA, CDR2 FQGNSA. Trimming pared 6 bases from V and 0 bases from J, leaving 12 bases between. Here the CDR3 reads CASSGGGYSGANVLTF. The DNA for the CDR3 is TGTGCCAGCAGTGGTGGAGGGTACTCTGGGGCCAACGTCCTGACTTTC.

This clone has a handful of counts. This chain links TRBV19 with TRBJ2-1; perhaps TRBD1 as D (5 bases). V was shortened by 0 bases and J by 2 bases, with 17 bases between the two germline ends. The CDR3 length is 18 residues. Germline V gene sequence: CDR1 LNHDA, CDR2 SQIVND (reference sequence). The DNA of the CDR3 is TGTGCCAGTAGTATAGATAGGGGTAATGCGGACCCCTACAATGAGCAGTTCTTC. This codes for CASSIDRGNADPYNEQFF.

The chain joins TRBV23-1 to TRBJ1-6, with D maybe TRBD1 (5 bases). TRBV23-1 is labeled an ORF, and its function is uncertain. This CDR3 contains 16 residues. V gave up 3 bases and J gave up 6 bases, with 15 bases separating them. CDR3 DNA sequence: TGCGCCAGCAGTCACCCTGGCCGCAGGGCTAATTCACCCCTCCACTTT. This sequence encodes CASSHPGRRANSPLHF.

This chain links TRBV18 with TRBJ1-1; D gene unclear. The CDR3 consists of 13 residues. Germline assignment: CDR1 KGHSH and CDR2 LQKENI. V was pared by 6 bases and J by 1 base, with 9 bases between. The CDR3 spells CASSEEGNTEAFF. CDR3 sequence (DNA): TGTGCCAGCTCGGAGGAGGGGAACACTGAAGCTTTCTTT.

This chain connects TRBV4-1 to TRBJ1-4; D not resolved. V was cut by 4 bases and J by 7 bases, with 19 bases left in between. The CDR3 spans 16 residues. The germline V gene has CDR1 MGHRA and CDR2 YSYEKL. The CDR3 nucleotides are TGCGCCAGCAGCCCCTGGGAGGTCACCAAGGGTGAAAAACTGTTTTTT. Translating it yields CASSPWEVTKGEKLFF.

The chain is built from TRBV29-1 and TRBJ2-7; 7 bases line up with TRBD1. The germline gives CDR1 SQVTM, CDR2 ANQGSEA. CDR3 size: 14 residues. J gave up 3 bases and V 4 bases, and 9 bases lay outside the gene matches. Here the CDR3 DNA reads TGCAGCGTTGCCCTTGGACAGGATATCTACGAGCAGTACTTC. Its protein is CSVALGQDIYEQYF.

This clone was observed many times. V is TRBV6-5 and J is TRBJ1-5, with D unresolved. Trimming left V 6 bases short and J 3 bases short, with 12 bases between. Germline V lookup: CDR1 MNHEY, CDR2 SVGAGI. CDR3 size: 14 residues. The CDR3 DNA sequence: TGTGCCAGCAGCCTAGACGGTCCCAATCAGCCCCAGCATTTT. It translates to CASSLDGPNQPQHF.

The chain links TRBV6-5 to TRBJ1-2, with 10 bases matching TRBD1. This CDR3 is 14 amino acids long. CDR1 MNHEY and CDR2 SVGAGI come from the germline V gene. After removal of 10 bases from V and 4 bases from J, the junction contained 9 bases not matched to a gene. The CDR3 reads CATYLTGGAYGYTF. For the CDR3, the DNA is TGTGCCACCTACCTGACAGGGGGCGCCTATGGCTACACCTTC.

This chain links TRBV7-8 with TRBJ1-2; TRBD1 agrees at 8 bases. V gave up 5 bases and J gave up 8 bases; unmatched junction bases: 7. The CDR3 length is 13 residues. Germline V gene data show CDR1 as SGHVS and CDR2 as FQNEAQ. CDR3 coding DNA: TGTGCCAGCAGCATGAGACAGGGGAGCGGCTACACCTTC. The encoded protein is CASSMRQGSGYTF.

V usage is TRBV6-5 and J usage is TRBJ2-1; D not certain. The CDR3 runs to 15 residues. Germline-derived CDR1 and CDR2 are MNHEY and SVGAGI. Trimming shortened V by 4 bases and J by 0 bases, and 10 bases separated the two germline ends. CDR3 sequence (DNA): TGTGCCAGCAGTTCTGGGCCCCTCTCCTACAATGAGCAGTTCTTC. Translation gives CASSSGPLSYNEQFF.

This rearrangement joins TRBV14 to TRBJ1-1; perhaps TRBD1 as D (5 bases). V was cut by 4 bases and J by 5 bases, with 14 bases left in between. The CDR3 is made up of 14 amino acids. CDR1 is SGHDN, CDR2 FVKESK, per germline. The CDR3 DNA reads as TGTGCCAGCAGCCGCTACGGGGGAGGAACTGAAGCTTTCTTT. This codes for CASSRYGGGTEAFF.

The chain employs TRBV2 and TRBJ2-3; 8 nucleotides match TRBD1. There are 14 residues in the CDR3. V was clipped by 6 bases and J by 0 bases; unmatched bases: 2. Germline CDR1 is SNHLY and CDR2 is FYNNEI. CDR3 protein: CASRWTGSTDTQYF. The CDR3 nucleotides read TGTGCCAGCAGGTGGACAGGGAGCACAGATACGCAGTATTTT.

The J gene is TRBJ1-3, the V gene TRBV5-1, with D perhaps matching TRBD1 (6 bases). The CDR3 is made up of 17 amino acids. Trimming removed 0 bases from V and 0 bases from J, with 13 bases in between. Germline CDR1 SGHRS, CDR2 YFSETQ. CDR3 sequence reads: CASSLGDTFSSGNTIYF. The CDR3 DNA is TGCGCCAGCAGCTTGGGGGACACCTTCAGCTCTGGAAACACCATATATTTT.

The chain is built from TRBV19 and TRBJ2-1; the D gene is possibly TRBD1 (5 bases). This CDR3 has 12 amino acids. Germline V CDR1 and CDR2: LNHDA, SQIVND (reference sequence). Trimming removed 0 bases at V and 9 bases at J, with 6 bases between. The DNA for the CDR3 is TGTGCCAGTAGTATAGAAAGGGGTGAGCAGTTCTTC. It translates to CASSIERGEQFF.

The chain couples TRBV19 to TRBJ2-6; TRBD2 might be the D (5 bases). The CDR3 runs 17 residues. Germline V gene data show CDR1 as LNHDA and CDR2 as SQIVND (reference sequence). The V end lost 4 bases, the J end lost 0 bases, and 13 bases lay between the germline ends. In DNA form, the CDR3 reads TGTGCCAGTAGTAGCCCAGGACTGCCCTCTGGGGCCAACGTCCTGACTTTC. As protein: CASSSPGLPSGANVLTF.

This clone showed up just once. The chain combines TRBV6-2 or TRBV6-3 with TRBJ1-5; D is uncertain. Germline CDR1 and CDR2: MNHEY and SVGEGT. The CDR3 runs to 15 residues. The germline V and J ends were trimmed by 0 bases and 1 base, with 7 bases remaining between them. CDR3: CASSYSSASNQPQHF. The CDR3, as DNA: TGTGCCAGCAGTTACTCGAGCGCGAGCAATCAGCCCCAGCATTTT.

This chain joins TRBV5-6 and TRBJ1-1; a weak D match, TRBD1 (6 bases). Trimming took 4 bases from V and 5 from J, leaving 15 bases between them. The CDR3 has 14 amino acids. Germline V lookup: CDR1 SGHDT, CDR2 YYEEEE. The CDR3 region is CASSPGLGATEAFF. The CDR3 DNA reads as TGTGCCAGCAGCCCCGGTCTGGGGGCGACTGAAGCTTTCTTT.

The rearrangement joins TRBV12-3 or TRBV12-4 to TRBJ1-1, with unresolved D. V was clipped by 5 bases and J by 1 base, with 8 bases between them. The CDR3 loop spans 13 amino acids. The CDR3 spells CASSPPWNTEAFF. CDR3 in DNA: TGTGCCAGCAGTCCCCCGTGGAACACTGAAGCTTTCTTT.